Following are 28 T cell receptor beta chains from one sample sequenced in a study of cytomegalovirus exposure and HLA in healthy donors. Use of 60 Vbeta and 13 Jbeta primers characterized the PCR. Profiling relied on immunoSEQ multiplex PCR, and the TCRdb table lists in-frame clones only, not all of them. This sample has some 130,000 clones, with 80% found just once. The specimen sequenced was PBMCs. These receptors came from a young man in good health and CMV-seronegative.

This chain connects TRBV19 to TRBJ1-1; D might be TRBD1 (6 bases). CDR3 size: 14 residues. Germline V gene data show CDR1 as LNHDA and CDR2 as SQIVND (reference sequence). V was cut by 7 bases and J by 4 bases, with 16 bases left in between. DNA for the CDR3: TGTGCCAGTACTGGGAGGGGGGTGGCCACTGAAGCTTTCTTT. Amino acid sequence: CASTGRGVATEAFF. Combining the CDR3 with reference TRBV19 and TRBJ1-1 gives the whole variable domain DGGITQSPKYLFRKEGQNVTLSCEQNLNHDAMYWYRQDPGQGLRLIYYSQIVNDFQKGDIAEGYSVSREKKESFPLTVTSAQKNPTAFYLCASTGRGVATEAFFGQGTRLTVV.

This clone has only one observation. This chain links TRBV5-1 with TRBJ2-2; 12 bases are shared with TRBD1. V was clipped by 5 bases and J by 7 bases; unmatched bases: 9. The germline V gene encodes CDR1 SGHRS and CDR2 YFSETQ. The CDR3 contains 16 residues. The CDR3 loop is CASSLSGTGGVGELFF. DNA for the CDR3: TGCGCCAGCAGTCTTTCCGGGACAGGGGGCGTCGGGGAGCTGTTTTTT.

The chain carries TRBV4-1 and TRBJ2-6, with unresolved D. V dropped 4 bases and J dropped 3 bases, with 10 bases sitting between them. Per germline, CDR1 MGHRA and CDR2 YSYEKL. This CDR3 is 15 amino acids long. CDR3 in amino acids: CASSPTSVGANVLTF. CDR3 in DNA: TGCGCCAGCAGCCCGACATCTGTTGGGGCCAACGTCCTGACTTTC.

The V gene is TRBV27, the J gene TRBJ1-5; 7 bases line up with TRBD1. The V segment lost 5 bases and the J segment 6 bases; nucleotides outside the gene matches: 10. Germline assignment: CDR1 MNHEY and CDR2 SMNVEV (reference sequence). The CDR3 sequence is 15 residues long. CDR3 region: CASSPGQGVGQPQHF. The CDR3 bases are TGTGCCAGCAGTCCAGGCCAGGGGGTAGGTCAGCCCCAGCATTTT.

The chain recombines TRBV5-1 with TRBJ1-1; tentatively, D is TRBD1 (5 bases). The length of the CDR3 is 17 residues. The V end lost 0 bases, the J end lost 0 bases, and 15 bases lay between the germline ends. Germline V gives CDR1 SGHRS, CDR2 YFSETQ. The CDR3 region is CASSLVPGVNMNTEAFF. The CDR3 nucleotides are TGCGCCAGCAGCTTGGTCCCGGGGGTGAACATGAACACTGAAGCTTTCTTT.

V usage is TRBV10-2 and J usage is TRBJ1-3; 7 nucleotides line up with TRBD1. The CDR3 extends over 16 amino acids. The germline CDR1 and CDR2 sequences are WSHSY and SAAADI. The ends lost 0 bases at V and 0 bases at J; junction bases unmatched: 2. In DNA, the CDR3 is TGCGCCAGCAGTGAGTCCGCAGGGGGCTCTGGAAACACCATATATTTT. This codes for CASSESAGGSGNTIYF.

V is TRBV27 and J is TRBJ2-3; tentatively, D is TRBD2 (6 bases). The CDR3 covers 16 residues. Trimming removed 5 bases from V and 2 bases from J, with 17 bases in between. Germline assignment: CDR1 MNHEY and CDR2 SMNVEV (reference sequence). The CDR3 DNA is TGTGCCAGCAGTCATTTACGGGAGTTCCCCACAGATACGCAGTATTTT. Amino acids: CASSHLREFPTDTQYF.

This clone showed up just a few times. V and J are TRBV10-1 and TRBJ1-1; D gene uncertain. The CDR3 is 12 amino acids. Germline loops: CDR1 WNHNN, CDR2 SYGVQD (reference sequence). V was cut by 5 bases and J by 0 bases, with 4 bases left in between. CDR3 DNA sequence: TGCGCCAGCAGTTCCATGAACACTGAAGCTTTCTTT. Encoded protein: CASSSMNTEAFF.

J is TRBJ1-5 and V is TRBV11-2; 8 nucleotides align to TRBD1. The CDR3 totals 16 residues. J was trimmed by 7 bases and V by 5 bases; bases with no gene match: 13. The V gene's germline CDR1 is SGHAT and CDR2 FQNNGV. The CDR3 DNA sequence: TGTGCCAGCAGCGTCAGAAGACAGGGGTTGAGCCAGCCCCAGCATTTT. Translation: CASSVRRQGLSQPQHF.

The chain has TRBV7-6 and TRBJ1-2; D might be TRBD1 (5 bases). The CDR3 contains 12 residues. V lost 0 bases and J lost 6, with 5 bases in between. Germline V lookup: CDR1 SGHVS, CDR2 FNYEAQ. The CDR3 here is CASSLAGHGYTF. The CDR3 DNA reads as TGTGCCAGCAGCTTAGCGGGGCATGGCTACACCTTC.

This clone occurred once. The chain is built from TRBV6-4 and TRBJ2-3; a possible D gene is TRBD1 (5 bases). V was pared by 4 bases and J by 0 bases, with 11 bases between. The CDR3 extends over 15 amino acids. Germline CDR1 is MRHNA and CDR2 is SNTAGT. This CDR3 is CASSAGILSTDTQYF. The CDR3 coding sequence is TGTGCCAGCAGTGCAGGGATTTTGAGCACAGATACGCAGTATTTT.

The chain employs TRBV27 and TRBJ2-7; 8 bases fit TRBD2. V shed 3 bases, J shed 4 bases, and the junction held 5 bases outside the gene matches. The germline V gene encodes CDR1 MNHEY and CDR2 SMNVEV (reference sequence). This CDR3 has 14 amino acids. The CDR3 protein is CASSLKREYYEQYF. In DNA form, the CDR3 reads TGTGCCAGCAGTTTGAAGCGGGAGTATTACGAGCAGTACTTC.

The genes are TRBV4-3 and TRBJ2-3; D gene ambiguous. CDR1 is LGHNA, CDR2 YSLEER, per germline. The ends were cut back, 0 bases at V and 2 bases at J, with 9 bases in the middle. This CDR3 has 15 residues. CDR3 sequence (DNA): TGCGCCAGCAGCCAAGATGGCTTACCCACAGATACGCAGTATTTT. Protein sequence: CASSQDGLPTDTQYF.

The CDR3 DNA follows: TGTGCCAGCAGCTTTCCTTTACTCGGGGCCAACGTCCTGACTTTC. It specifies CASSFPLLGANVLTF. The V gene is TRBV11-3, the J gene TRBJ2-6, with D uncertain. V was shortened by 3 bases and J by 4 bases, with 10 bases between the two germline ends. Germline values: CDR1 SGHNT, CDR2 YENEEA. This CDR3 region has 15 residues.

The CDR3 coding sequence is TGTGCCAGCGAGAACGTACAGGAAAATCAGCCCCAGCATTTT. Residues: CASENVQENQPQHF. The chain is built from TRBV6-1 and TRBJ1-5; perhaps TRBD1 as D (5 bases). CDR3 length: 14 residues. The germline CDR1 and CDR2 sequences are MNHNS and SASEGT. V gave up 8 bases and J gave up 4 bases, with 15 bases separating them.

Notes on this clone: One end of the junction varies from germline; a read error may be responsible. The genes are TRBV5-1 and TRBJ1-5; D unclear. Germline V gene data show CDR1 as SGHRS and CDR2 as YFSETQ. The CDR3 extends over 13 amino acids. The CDR3: CASSSGRDQPQNF. Written as DNA, the CDR3 is TGCGCCAGCAGCTCGGGGAGAGATCAGCCCCAGAATTTT.

This chain connects TRBV21-1 to TRBJ1-2; the table's D gene call, TRBD1, was not cross checked with the DNA. TRBV21-1 is an annotated pseudogene. This CDR3 has 14 amino acids. The CDR3 loop is CASSPPRQGLGYTF. The CDR3 DNA is TGTGCCAGCAGCCCCCCCCGACAGGGTTTGGGCTACACCTTC.

The chain joins TRBV11-3 to TRBJ2-7; 9 bases agree with TRBD1. V shed 5 bases and J 5 bases; nucleotides not matched to a gene: 4. The CDR3 runs to 13 residues. From germline, CDR1 is SGHNT and CDR2 YENEEA. CDR3 nucleotides: TGTGCCAGCAGCAATACAGGGGGCAACGAGCAGTACTTC. Its protein is CASSNTGGNEQYF.

This clone was detected a few times. The chain uses TRBV6-1 and TRBJ2-7, with a weak D call TRBD2 (6 bases). With 5 bases removed from V and 7 bases from J, the gap between germline ends came to 15 bases. This CDR3 spans 13 amino acids. The V gene's germline CDR1 is MNHNS and CDR2 SASEGT. The CDR3 reads CASSSGTYDEQYF. Here the CDR3 DNA reads TGTGCCAGCAGTTCGGGGACTTATGATGAGCAGTACTTC.

The chain joins TRBV7-2 to TRBJ1-4; D uncertain. V lost 5 bases, J lost 8 bases, and 12 bases lay in between. There are 13 residues in the CDR3. Germline V lookup: CDR1 SGHTA, CDR2 FQGNSA. Here the CDR3 reads CASSLNIAEKLFF. CDR3 DNA: TGTGCCAGCAGCCTCAACATAGCAGAAAAACTGTTTTTT.

The V and J genes are TRBV10-3 and TRBJ2-1; TRBD2 matches at 10 bases. The J segment lost 4 bases and the V segment lost 7 bases, leaving 4 bases of the junction unmatched. Germline CDR1 is ENHRY and CDR2 is SYGVKD. This CDR3 comprises 14 residues. The CDR3 reads CAIIASGSYNEQFF. In nucleotides, the CDR3 is TGTGCCATCATCGCTAGCGGGAGTTACAATGAGCAGTTCTTC.

CDR3 DNA sequence: TGTGCCAGCAGTTCCCTAACGGGAGGGTATGAAGCTTTCTTT. Amino acid sequence: CASSSLTGGYEAFF. The chain joins TRBV6-5 to TRBJ1-1; D is uncertain. This CDR3 is built from 14 residues. From germline, CDR1 is MNHEY and CDR2 SVGAGI. V lost 4 bases to trimming and J lost 7 bases, with 16 bases between them.

V gene TRBV6-5 combines with J gene TRBJ2-5, with D perhaps matching TRBD2 (5 bases). V was clipped by 7 bases and J by 5 bases, with 14 bases between them. The CDR3 totals 13 residues. Germline-derived CDR1 and CDR2 are MNHEY and SVGAGI. CDR3: CASTLGRGETQYF. DNA of the CDR3: TGTGCCAGCACCCTCGGGCGAGGGGAGACCCAGTACTTC.

This clone was detected ten times or more. CDR3 in amino acids: CASSLMSDTQYF. The CDR3 DNA reads TGTGCCAGCAGTCTTATGTCAGATACGCAGTATTTT. The chain couples TRBV11-2 to TRBJ2-3, with D uncertain. Deletions cut 6 bases from V and 4 bases from J, with 8 bases between. CDR3 length: 12 residues. In germline, CDR1 is SGHAT, CDR2 FQNNGV. The full variable domain, in which reference TRBV11-2 and TRBJ2-3 provide the parts outside the CDR3, is EAGVAQSPRYKIIEKRQSVAFWCNPISGHATLYWYQQILGQGPKLLIQFQNNGVVDDSQLPKDRFSAERLKGVDSTLKIQPAKLEDSAVYLCASSLMSDTQYFGPGTRLTVL.

The gene calls are TRBV9 and TRBJ2-2; no definite D call. Trimming removed 0 bases at V and 7 bases at J, with 13 bases between. This CDR3 contains 15 residues. The germline CDR1 and CDR2 sequences are SGDLS and YYNGEE. The CDR3 DNA sequence: TGTGCCAGCAGCGTAGACAGTTACCTAAGCGGGGAGCTGTTTTTT. Translating it yields CASSVDSYLSGELFF.

The chain has TRBV28 and TRBJ2-5, with TRBD2 matching 10 bases. After removal of 3 bases from V and 4 bases from J, the junction contained 8 bases not matched to a gene. The CDR3 consists of 16 residues. Germline V CDR1 and CDR2: MDHEN, SYDVKM. This CDR3 is CASSLQVAGGSETQYF. For the CDR3, the DNA is TGTGCCAGCAGTTTGCAGGTAGCGGGAGGATCAGAGACCCAGTACTTC.

The genes are TRBV7-9 and TRBJ2-1; TRBD2 agrees at 7 bases. There are 18 residues in the CDR3. V lost 1 base, J lost 0 bases, and 9 bases stayed unmatched. The germline V gene encodes CDR1 SEHNR and CDR2 FQNEAQ (reference sequence). The CDR3 region is CASSLGYRGESSYNEQFF. The CDR3 DNA sequence: TGTGCCAGCAGCTTAGGTTACCGGGGGGAAAGCTCCTACAATGAGCAGTTCTTC.

This chain joins TRBV27 and TRBJ1-6; TRBD1 aligns across 7 bases. V trimming: 2 bases; J trimming: 5 bases; junction bases outside the gene matches: 9. There are 17 residues in the CDR3. Germline V gene data show CDR1 as MNHEY and CDR2 as SMNVEV (reference sequence). In DNA, the CDR3 is TGTGCCAGCAGTTTACTCAAAGGGGGCCCCCATAATTCACCCCTCCACTTT. This gives the protein CASSLLKGGPHNSPLHF.